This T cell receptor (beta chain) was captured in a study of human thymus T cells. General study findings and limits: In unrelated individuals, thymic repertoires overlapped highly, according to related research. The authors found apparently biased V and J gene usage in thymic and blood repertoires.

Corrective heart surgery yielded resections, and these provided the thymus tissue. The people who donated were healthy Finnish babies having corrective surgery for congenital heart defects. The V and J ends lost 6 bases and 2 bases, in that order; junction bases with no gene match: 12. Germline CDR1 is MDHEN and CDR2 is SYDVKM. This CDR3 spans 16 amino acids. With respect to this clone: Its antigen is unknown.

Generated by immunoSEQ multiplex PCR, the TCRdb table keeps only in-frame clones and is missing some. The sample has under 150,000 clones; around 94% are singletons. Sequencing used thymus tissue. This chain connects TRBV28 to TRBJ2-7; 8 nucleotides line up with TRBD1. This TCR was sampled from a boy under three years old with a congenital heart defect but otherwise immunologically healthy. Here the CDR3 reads CASSLRRTGMAYEQYF. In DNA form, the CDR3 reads TGTGCCAGCAGCCTACGAAGGACAGGGATGGCCTACGAGCAGTACTTC. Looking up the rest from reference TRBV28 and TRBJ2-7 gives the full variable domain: DVKVTQSSRYLVKRTGEKVFLECVQDMDHENMFWYRQDPGLGLRLIYFSYDVKMKEKGDIPEGYSVSREKKERFSLILESASTNQTSMYLCASSLRRTGMAYEQYFGPGTRLTVT.